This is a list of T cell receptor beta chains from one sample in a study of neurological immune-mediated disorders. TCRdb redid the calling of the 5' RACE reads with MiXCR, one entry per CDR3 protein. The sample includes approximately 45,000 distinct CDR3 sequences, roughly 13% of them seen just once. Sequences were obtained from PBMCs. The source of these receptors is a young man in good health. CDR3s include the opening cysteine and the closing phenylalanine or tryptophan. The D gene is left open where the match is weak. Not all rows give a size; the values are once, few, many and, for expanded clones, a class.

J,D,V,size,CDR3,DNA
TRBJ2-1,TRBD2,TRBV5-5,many,CASSLGLAGYNEQFF,TGTGCCAGCAGCTTGGGACTAGCGGGTTACAATGAGCAGTTCTTC
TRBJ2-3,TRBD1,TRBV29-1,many,CSVPRSGGGADTQYF,TGCAGCGTCCCTCGATCAGGGGGCGGCGCGGATACGCAGTATTTT
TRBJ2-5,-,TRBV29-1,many,CSYAAGSQETQYF,TGCAGCTACGCTGCCGGGTCCCAAGAGACCCAGTACTTC
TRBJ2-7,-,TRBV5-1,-,CASSLGHLTYEQYF,TGCGCCAGCAGCCTGGGACACCTTACCTACGAGCAGTACTTC
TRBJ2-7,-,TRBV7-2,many,CASSLASGFSSYEQYF,TGTGCCAGCAGCTTAGCGTCGGGGTTTAGCTCCTACGAGCAGTACTTC
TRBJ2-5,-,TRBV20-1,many,CSANGVETQYF,TGCAGTGCTAACGGTGTAGAGACCCAGTACTTC
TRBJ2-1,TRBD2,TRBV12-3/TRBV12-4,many,CASKGVAGGPSEQFF,TGTGCCAGCAAAGGTGTAGCGGGAGGGCCGTCAGAGCAGTTCTTC
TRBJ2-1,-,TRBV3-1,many,CASSQPLEGRNEQFF,TGTGCCAGCAGCCAGCCACTAGAGGGGCGCAATGAGCAGTTCTTC
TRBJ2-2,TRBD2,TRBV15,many,CATSRDPREYETGELFF,TGTGCCACCAGCAGAGATCCGCGGGAGTATGAAACCGGGGAGCTGTTTTTT
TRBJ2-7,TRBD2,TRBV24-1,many,CATSAPVSGAYEQYF,TGTGCCACCAGTGCTCCGGTAAGCGGGGCCTACGAGCAGTACTTC
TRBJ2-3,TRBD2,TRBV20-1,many,CSAKLAADTQYF,TGCAGTGCAAAACTAGCGGCAGATACGCAGTATTTT
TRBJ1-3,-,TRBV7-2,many,CASSSTPSGNTIYF,TGTGCCAGCAGCTCAACGCCATCTGGAAACACCATATATTTT
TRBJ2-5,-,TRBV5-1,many,CASSSRDGLYPEAYF,TGCGCCAGCAGCTCCCGGGACGGATTGTACCCTGAGGCTTACTTC
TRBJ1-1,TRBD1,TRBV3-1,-,CVSSGQGERTEAFF,TGTGTCAGCAGCGGTCAGGGGGAGCGCACTGAAGCTTTCTTT
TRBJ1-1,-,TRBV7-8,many,CASSFPTPEAFF,TGTGCCAGCAGCTTCCCTACCCCTGAAGCTTTCTTT
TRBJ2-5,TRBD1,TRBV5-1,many,CASSPRGRGQETQYF,TGCGCCAGCAGCCCCCGAGGCAGGGGGCAGGAGACCCAGTACTTC
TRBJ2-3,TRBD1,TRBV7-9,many,CASSLVEGAADTQYF,TGTGCCAGCAGCTTAGTTGAGGGGGCGGCAGATACGCAGTATTTT
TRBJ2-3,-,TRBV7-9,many,CASSLDTRTDTQYF,TGTGCCAGCAGCTTAGACACCCGCACAGATACGCAGTATTTT
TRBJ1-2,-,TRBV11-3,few,CASSLDRGASYGYTF,TGTGCCAGCAGCTTAGATCGGGGAGCCTCGTATGGCTACACCTTC
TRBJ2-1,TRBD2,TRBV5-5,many,CASSLDLLATSVGDEQFF,TGTGCCAGCAGCTTGGACCTACTAGCGACATCCGTCGGAGATGAGCAGTTCTTC
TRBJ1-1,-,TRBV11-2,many,CASSHTGARDTEAFF,TGTGCCAGCAGCCATACGGGGGCGAGGGATACTGAAGCTTTCTTT
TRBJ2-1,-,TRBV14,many,CASSLPSTYEQFF,TGTGCCAGCAGCCTACCATCCACCTATGAGCAGTTCTTC
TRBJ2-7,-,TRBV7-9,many,CASSPGGGQYF,TGTGCCAGCAGCCCCGGGGGCGGGCAGTACTTC
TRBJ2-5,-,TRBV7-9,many,CASRRGTGGETQYF,TGTGCCAGCAGACGAGGAACGGGTGGAGAGACCCAGTACTTC
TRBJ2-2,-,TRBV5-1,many,CASRPDLFSTGELFF,TGCGCCAGCAGGCCAGACCTATTTAGCACCGGGGAGCTGTTTTTT
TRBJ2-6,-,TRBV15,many,CATSRDIGSGANVLTF,TGTGCCACCAGCAGAGATATTGGGTCTGGGGCCAACGTCCTGACTTTC
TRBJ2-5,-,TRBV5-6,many,CASSGGLRVQETQYF,TGTGCCAGCAGCGGGGGGTTACGGGTTCAAGAGACCCAGTACTTC
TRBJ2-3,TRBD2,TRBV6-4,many,CASSEGAGGVDTQYF,TGTGCCAGCAGTGAGGGAGCGGGAGGCGTAGATACGCAGTATTTT
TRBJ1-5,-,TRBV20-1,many,CSARSTGNQPQHF,TGCAGTGCTAGATCGACAGGCAATCAGCCCCAGCATTTT
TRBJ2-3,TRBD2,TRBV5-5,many,CASSRGTSGRGFFGDTQYF,TGTGCCAGCAGCCGTGGGACTAGCGGGAGGGGGTTCTTCGGGGATACGCAGTATTTT
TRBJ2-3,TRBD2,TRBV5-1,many,CASSFGLAGETDTQYF,TGCGCCAGCAGCTTTGGACTAGCGGGAGAGACAGATACGCAGTATTTT
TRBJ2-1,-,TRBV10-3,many,CAISDLGVPNEQFF,TGTGCCATCAGTGACTTGGGGGTTCCTAATGAGCAGTTCTTC
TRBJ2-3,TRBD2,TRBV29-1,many,CSGREAGTDTQYF,TGCAGTGGCCGGGAGGCGGGGACAGATACGCAGTATTTT
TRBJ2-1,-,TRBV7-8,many,CASSLSGTPQFF,TGTGCCAGCAGCTTAAGTGGGACACCCCAATTCTTC
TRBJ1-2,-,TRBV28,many,CASSSPERNYGYTF,TGTGCCAGCAGTTCCCCCGAGAGGAACTATGGCTACACCTTC
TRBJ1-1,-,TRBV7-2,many,CASSFQTHTEAFF,TGTGCCAGCAGCTTCCAGACCCACACTGAAGCTTTCTTT
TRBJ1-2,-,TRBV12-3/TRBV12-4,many,CASSLAGTDYTF,TGTGCCAGCTCCTTAGCCGGGACGGACTACACCTTC
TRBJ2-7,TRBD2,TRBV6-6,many,CASSRSGRSHEQYF,TGTGCCAGCAGCCGAAGCGGGAGGAGCCACGAGCAGTACTTC
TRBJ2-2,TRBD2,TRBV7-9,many,CASSSGWSREGLFGAGELFF,TGTGCCAGCAGCTCCGGATGGAGTCGGGAGGGCCTTTTCGGTGCCGGGGAGCTGTTTTTT
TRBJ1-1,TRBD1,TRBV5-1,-,CTSSSAGTGALLNTEAFF,TGCACCAGTAGCTCCGCCGGGACAGGGGCACTCCTGAACACTGAAGCTTTCTTT
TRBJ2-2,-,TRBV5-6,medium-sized,CASSRTRNTGELFF,TGTGCCAGCAGCCGGACCCGGAACACCGGGGAGCTGTTTTTT
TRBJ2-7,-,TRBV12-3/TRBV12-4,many,CASSTPHLGRVEQYF,TGTGCCAGCAGCACCCCCCATCTGGGTCGGGTTGAGCAGTACTTC
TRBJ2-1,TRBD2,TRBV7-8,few,CASSAGGGYNEQFF,TGTGCCAGTAGTGCGGGAGGAGGTTACAATGAGCAGTTCTTC
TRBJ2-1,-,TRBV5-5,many,CASSTDAYNEQFF,TGTGCCAGCAGCACGGACGCTTACAATGAGCAGTTCTTC
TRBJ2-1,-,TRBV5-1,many,CASSLRAGIYNEQFF,TGCGCCAGCAGCTTGCGAGCGGGCATATACAATGAGCAGTTCTTC
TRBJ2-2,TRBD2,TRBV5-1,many,CASSPRLLAENTGELFF,TGCGCCAGCAGCCCGAGACTACTAGCGGAGAACACCGGGGAGCTGTTTTTT
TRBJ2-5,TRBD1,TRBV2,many,CASIDGTGGETQYF,TGTGCCAGCATTGATGGGACAGGAGGAGAGACCCAGTACTTC
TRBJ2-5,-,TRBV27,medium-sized,CASSFNGRAETQYF,TGTGCCAGCAGTTTTAATGGCAGGGCTGAGACCCAGTACTTC
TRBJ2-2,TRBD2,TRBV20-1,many,CSASGTSFGELFF,TGCAGTGCTTCCGGGACTAGCTTCGGGGAGCTGTTTTTT
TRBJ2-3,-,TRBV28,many,CASGALPDTQYF,TGTGCCAGCGGGGCACTTCCAGATACGCAGTATTTT
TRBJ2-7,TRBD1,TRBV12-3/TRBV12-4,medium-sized,CASSLGQRTYEQYF,TGTGCCAGCAGTTTGGGACAGCGGACCTACGAGCAGTACTTC